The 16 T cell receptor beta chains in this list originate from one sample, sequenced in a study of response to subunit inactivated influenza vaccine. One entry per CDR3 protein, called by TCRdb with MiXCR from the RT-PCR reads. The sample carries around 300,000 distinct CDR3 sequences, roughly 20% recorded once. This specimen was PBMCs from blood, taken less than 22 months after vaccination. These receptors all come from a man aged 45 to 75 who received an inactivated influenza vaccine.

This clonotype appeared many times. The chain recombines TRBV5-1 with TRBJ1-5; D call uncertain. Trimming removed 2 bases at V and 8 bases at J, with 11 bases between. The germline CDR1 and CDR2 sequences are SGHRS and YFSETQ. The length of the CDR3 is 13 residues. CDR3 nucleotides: TGCGCCAGCAGCTTAGCGGGATTTGAGCCCCAGCATTTT. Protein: CASSLAGFEPQHF.

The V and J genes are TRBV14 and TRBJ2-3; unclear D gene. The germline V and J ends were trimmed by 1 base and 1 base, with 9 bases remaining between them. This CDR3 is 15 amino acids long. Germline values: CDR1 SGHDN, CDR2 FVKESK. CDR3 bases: TGTGCCAGCAGCCAAGCCCTCTGGGGCACAGATACGCAGTATTTT. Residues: CASSQALWGTDTQYF.

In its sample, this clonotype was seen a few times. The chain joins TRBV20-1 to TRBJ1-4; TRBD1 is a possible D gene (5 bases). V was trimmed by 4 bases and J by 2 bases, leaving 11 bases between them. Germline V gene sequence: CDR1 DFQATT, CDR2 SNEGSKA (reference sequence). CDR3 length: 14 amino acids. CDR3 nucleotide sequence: TGCAGTGCTATGCGCCGGGGGACTAATGAAAAACTGTTTTTT. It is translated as CSAMRRGTNEKLFF.

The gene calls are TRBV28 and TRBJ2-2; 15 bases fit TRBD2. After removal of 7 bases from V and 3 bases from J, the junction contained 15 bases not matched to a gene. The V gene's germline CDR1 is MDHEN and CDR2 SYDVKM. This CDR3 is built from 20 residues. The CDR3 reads CASIKFVGLAGGFDTGELFF. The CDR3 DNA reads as TGTGCCAGCATAAAGTTCGTTGGACTAGCGGGAGGGTTCGACACCGGGGAGCTGTTTTTT.

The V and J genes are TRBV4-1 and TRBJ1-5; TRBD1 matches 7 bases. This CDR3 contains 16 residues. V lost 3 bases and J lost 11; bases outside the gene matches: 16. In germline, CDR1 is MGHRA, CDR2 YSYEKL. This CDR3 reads CASSHQTGTALLAQHF. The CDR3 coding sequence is TGCGCCAGCAGCCACCAAACCGGGACAGCCTTGTTGGCCCAGCATTTT.

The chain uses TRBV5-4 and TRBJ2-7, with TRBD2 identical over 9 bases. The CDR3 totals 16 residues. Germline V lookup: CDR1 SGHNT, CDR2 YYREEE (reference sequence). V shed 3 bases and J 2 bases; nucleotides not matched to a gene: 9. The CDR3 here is CASSSLGLARTYEQYF. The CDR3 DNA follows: TGTGCCAGCAGCTCCTTAGGACTAGCGAGAACCTACGAGCAGTACTTC.

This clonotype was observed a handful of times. CDR3 coding DNA: TGCAGTGCTAGCTCGGGGACCTATGGCTACACCTTC. Encoded protein: CSASSGTYGYTF. V usage is TRBV20-1 and J usage is TRBJ1-2, with D perhaps matching TRBD1 (5 bases). The V gene's germline CDR1 is DFQATT and CDR2 SNEGSKA (reference sequence). The V end was cut by 3 bases, the J end by 4 bases, with 9 bases between. This CDR3 comprises 12 residues.

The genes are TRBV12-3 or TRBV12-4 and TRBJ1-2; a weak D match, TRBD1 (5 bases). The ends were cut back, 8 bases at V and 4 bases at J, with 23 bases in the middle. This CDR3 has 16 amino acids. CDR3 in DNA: TGTGCCAGCGGAACCTGTTATGGGGGGAGTTGCTATGGCTACACCTTC. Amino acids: CASGTCYGGSCYGYTF.

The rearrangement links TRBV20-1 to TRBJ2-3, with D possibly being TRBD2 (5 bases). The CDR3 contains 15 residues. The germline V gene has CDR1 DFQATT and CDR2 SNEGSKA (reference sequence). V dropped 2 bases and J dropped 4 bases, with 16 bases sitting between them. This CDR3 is CSARNLGVKADTQYF. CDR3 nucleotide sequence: TGCAGTGCTAGAAATCTGGGAGTTAAGGCAGATACGCAGTATTTT.

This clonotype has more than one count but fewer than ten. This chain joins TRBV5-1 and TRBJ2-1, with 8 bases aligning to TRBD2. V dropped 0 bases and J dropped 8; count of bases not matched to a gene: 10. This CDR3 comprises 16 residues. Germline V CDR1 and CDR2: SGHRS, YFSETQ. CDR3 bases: TGCGCCAGCAGCTTGGCCACGGGGGGGGTTGAGGATGAGCAGTTCTTC. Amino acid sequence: CASSLATGGVEDEQFF.

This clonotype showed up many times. Here the CDR3 reads CASSPGGTDTQYF. The CDR3 nucleotides are TGTGCCAGCTCACCGGGGGGCACAGATACGCAGTATTTT. The V and J genes are TRBV18 and TRBJ2-3; either TRBD1 or TRBD2 may fit D (5 bases each). This CDR3 spans 13 amino acids. Deletions cut 3 bases from V and 1 base from J, with 5 bases between. CDR1 is KGHSH and CDR2 is LQKENI in the germline V gene.

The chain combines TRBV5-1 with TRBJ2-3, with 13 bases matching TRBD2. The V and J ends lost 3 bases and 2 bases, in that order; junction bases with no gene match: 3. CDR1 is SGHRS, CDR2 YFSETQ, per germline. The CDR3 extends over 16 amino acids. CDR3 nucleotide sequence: TGCGCCAGCAGCTGGGGACTAGCGGGGCTCACAGATACGCAGTATTTT. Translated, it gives CASSWGLAGLTDTQYF. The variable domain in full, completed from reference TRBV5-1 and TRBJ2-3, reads KAGVTQTPRYLIKTRGQQVTLSCSPISGHRSVSWYQQTPGQGLQFLFEYFSETQRNKGNFPGRFSGRQFSNSRSEMNVSTLELGDSALYLCASSWGLAGLTDTQYFGPGTRLTVL.

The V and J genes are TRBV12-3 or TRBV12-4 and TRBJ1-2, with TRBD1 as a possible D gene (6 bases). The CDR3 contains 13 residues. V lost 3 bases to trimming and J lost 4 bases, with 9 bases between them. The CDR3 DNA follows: TGTGCCAGCAGTTTCATACAGGGCTATGGCTACACCTTC. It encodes CASSFIQGYGYTF.

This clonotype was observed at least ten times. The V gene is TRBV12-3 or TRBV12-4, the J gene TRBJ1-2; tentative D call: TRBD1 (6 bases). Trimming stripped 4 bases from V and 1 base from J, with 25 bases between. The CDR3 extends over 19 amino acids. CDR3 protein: CASSWSRRGIPLYNYGYTF. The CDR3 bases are TGTGCCAGCAGTTGGTCCAGGAGGGGGATTCCTCTTTATAACTATGGCTACACCTTC.

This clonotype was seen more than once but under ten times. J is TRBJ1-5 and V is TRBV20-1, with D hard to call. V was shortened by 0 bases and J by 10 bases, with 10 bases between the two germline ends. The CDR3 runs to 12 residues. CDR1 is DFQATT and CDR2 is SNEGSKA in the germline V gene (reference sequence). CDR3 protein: CSARDRRSPQHF. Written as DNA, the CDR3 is TGCAGTGCTAGAGATAGGAGGTCTCCCCAGCATTTT.

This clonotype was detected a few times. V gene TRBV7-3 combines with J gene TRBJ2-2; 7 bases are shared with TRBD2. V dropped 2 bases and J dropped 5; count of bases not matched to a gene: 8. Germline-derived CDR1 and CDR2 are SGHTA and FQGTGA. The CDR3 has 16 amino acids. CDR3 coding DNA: TGTGCCAGCAGCTTATATGTAGCGGGTAGTACCGGGGAGCTGTTTTTT. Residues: CASSLYVAGSTGELFF.